Included here is one TCR beta chain sequence, with context. Its specificity is not known. The record originates from a study of Tregs in tolerant kidney transplant recipients. Study-wide findings and caveats: Tregs expanded with activated donor B cells seemed most donor-specific. Validation in larger populations is needed because few patients were studied.

The protocol was immunoSEQ multiplex PCR, while the TCRdb copy is restricted to in-frame clones and leaves out a portion. The repertoire consists of tens of thousands of clones, with about 90% occurring once and the leading ten covering about 0.71%. The CDR3 length is 15 residues. Germline CDR1 reads SGHRS; CDR2 reads YFSETQ. Trimming left V 0 bases short and J 1 base short, with 10 bases between. Sequencing used Tregs from blood. This TCR was sampled from a human donor in good health. This chain links TRBV5-1 with TRBJ1-1; D remains ambiguous. CDR3 coding DNA: TGCGCCAGCAGCTTGGGTGCGGCTTCGAACACTGAAGCTTTCTTT. Translating it yields CASSLGAASNTEAFF.